These 14 T cell receptor beta chains share one sample of origin, sequenced in a study of Ad26.COV2.S vaccination and SARS-CoV-2 variants. Treatment described: some 20 received Ad26.COV2.S at low or high dose, single or two shots; five or six received placebo; per-sample allocation not given. Day 63 following the first vaccine or placebo injection was when the samples were taken. The data were produced by immunoSEQ multiplex PCR, yet TCRdb's version contains in-frame clones alone and is incomplete. The data show about 420,000 clones, roughly 88% seen once. The sequenced sample was peripheral blood, obtained in a trial of Ad26.COV2.S vaccine versus placebo. Receptors originate from a person between 18 and 60 years old who received the Ad26.COV2.S COVID-19 vaccine or a placebo.

This chain connects TRBV18 to TRBJ2-7; D might be TRBD2 (6 bases). The CDR3 has 16 amino acids. Germline CDR1 reads KGHSH; CDR2 reads LQKENI. Trimming took 3 bases from V and 2 from J, leaving 17 bases between them. The DNA for the CDR3 is TGTGCCAGCTCACCCCTGGGAGGAGACGGTACCTACGAGCAGTACTTC. Protein: CASSPLGGDGTYEQYF.

This chain links TRBV7-6 with TRBJ2-3, with D possibly TRBD1 on 6 matching bases. V gave up 3 bases and J gave up 4 bases, with 17 bases separating them. The CDR3 is 16 residues long. Germline CDR1 and CDR2: SGHVS and FNYEAQ. This CDR3 reads CASSFMEDSGPDTQYF. Here the CDR3 DNA reads TGTGCCAGCAGCTTCATGGAGGACAGTGGCCCAGATACGCAGTATTTT.

The chain carries TRBV25-1 and TRBJ1-5; D is ambiguous. The CDR3 has 14 amino acids. V lost 4 bases and J lost 1, with 8 bases in between. Germline V gene lookup returns CDR1 MGHDK and CDR2 SYGVNS. The CDR3 loop is CASSGTESNQPQHF. CDR3 DNA: TGTGCCAGCAGTGGTACAGAAAGCAATCAGCCCCAGCATTTT.

The CDR3 DNA sequence: TGTGCCAGCAGCCCCCGCAGGGTTTCGACTAGCGGGGTAGGGGAGCTGTTTTTT. Its translation: CASSPRRVSTSGVGELFF. V and J are TRBV3-1 (or the pseudogene TRBV3-2) and TRBJ2-2, with 11 bases fitting TRBD2. The CDR3 covers 18 residues. CDR1 and CDR2 from the germline V gene are LGHDT and YNNKEL (reference sequence). Germline trimming cut 4 bases from V and 8 bases from J; bases unmatched to any gene: 15.

The chain couples TRBV11-2 to TRBJ1-1; no clear D gene. This CDR3 spans 13 amino acids. Trimming shortened V by 5 bases and J by 2 bases, and 9 bases separated the two germline ends. CDR1 is SGHAT and CDR2 is FQNNGV in the germline V gene. In DNA form, the CDR3 reads TGTGCCAGCAGCACTCAAGGTAACACTGAAGCTTTCTTT. Translating gives CASSTQGNTEAFF.

In its sample, this clone was seen a few times. In the same sample, other DNA sequences code for this CDR3. The gene calls are TRBV9 and TRBJ1-1, with D hard to call. The CDR3 has 13 residues. Looked up from germline, CDR1 is SGDLS and CDR2 is YYNGEE. V was clipped by 0 bases and J by 4 bases, with 7 bases between them. The CDR3 reads CASSVGTGTEAFF. As DNA, the CDR3 is TGTGCCAGCAGCGTAGGGACGGGCACTGAAGCTTTCTTT.

The rearrangement joins TRBV30 to TRBJ1-5; no clear D gene. Between the trimmed V and J ends, which lost 7 bases and 0 bases, there was a span of 19 bases. CDR3 length equals 16 residues. CDR1 and CDR2 (germline): GTSNPN, SVGIG (reference sequence). CDR3 sequence reads: CALSTVGSYSNQPQHF. The CDR3 DNA reads TGTGCCTTATCTACAGTCGGATCCTATAGCAATCAGCCCCAGCATTTT.

Comments on this clone: The identical CDR3 is also encoded by other nucleotide sequences in the sample. The chain carries TRBV7-2 and TRBJ2-5; D not certain. V was pared by 5 bases and J by 4 bases, with 8 bases between. The CDR3 is 12 residues long. The germline V gene encodes CDR1 SGHTA and CDR2 FQGNSA. CDR3 in amino acids: CASSPTRETQYF. CDR3 DNA sequence: TGTGCCAGCAGCCCAACTCGAGAGACCCAGTACTTC. Based on the CDR3 plus reference TRBV7-2 and TRBJ2-5, the full variable domain is GAGVSQSPSNKVTEKGKDVELRCDPISGHTALYWYRQSLGQGLEFLIYFQGNSAPDKSGLPSDRFSAERTGGSVSTLTIQRTQQEDSAVYLCASSPTRETQYFGPGTRLLVL.

The chain is built from TRBV7-9 and TRBJ2-3, with 8 bases fitting TRBD2. The CDR3 is made up of 14 amino acids. CDR1 and CDR2 (germline): SEHNR, FQNEAQ (reference sequence). V lost 5 bases and J lost 8; bases outside the gene matches: 9. CDR3 protein: CASSPGLASFTQYF. The CDR3 nucleotides read TGTGCCAGCAGCCCTGGACTAGCTTCCTTTACGCAGTATTTT.

This chain joins TRBV4-1 and TRBJ2-1; 8 positions match TRBD2. The CDR3 length is 13 residues. Germline loops: CDR1 MGHRA, CDR2 YSYEKL. The trim removed 1 base at V and 7 bases at J, leaving 0 bases unmatched. The CDR3 nucleotides read TGCGCCAGCAGCCAAGCGGGGGGGAATGAGCAGTTCTTC. The encoded protein is CASSQAGGNEQFF.

The chain couples TRBV5-1 to TRBJ2-5; D possibly uses TRBD1 or TRBD2 (6 bases each). This CDR3 contains 15 residues. CDR1 is SGHRS, CDR2 YFSETQ, per germline. Trimming stripped 3 bases from V and 4 bases from J, with 16 bases between. CDR3 sequence reads: CASSWGTGGRETQYF. CDR3 nucleotides: TGCGCCAGCAGCTGGGGAACCGGGGGCCGAGAGACCCAGTACTTC.

The chain couples TRBV5-5 to TRBJ1-2; D remains ambiguous. Germline V gene lookup returns CDR1 SGHKS and CDR2 YYEKEE (reference sequence). This CDR3 has 12 amino acids. V was clipped by 1 base and J by 8 bases, with 9 bases between them. CDR3 DNA: TGTGCCAGCAGCTTGTACCGAGAGGGCTACACCTTC. Translating it yields CASSLYREGYTF.

This chain uses TRBV7-2 with TRBJ2-7; D is possibly TRBD1 (6 bases). This CDR3 spans 15 amino acids. V lost 2 bases to trimming and J lost 3 bases, with 14 bases between them. Germline CDR1 is SGHTA and CDR2 is FQGNSA. CDR3 coding DNA: TGTGCCAGCAGCTTAAGTTTATCAGGGGTCTACGAGCAGTACTTC. Its protein is CASSLSLSGVYEQYF.

The chain is built from TRBV6-5 and TRBJ2-2; possibly TRBD1 for D (6 bases). The V gene's germline CDR1 is MNHEY and CDR2 SVGAGI. The V end was cut by 5 bases, the J end by 3 bases, with 13 bases between. This CDR3 is built from 15 residues. As DNA, the CDR3 is TGTGCCAGCAGTCCTCGACAGGCTTACACCGGGGAGCTGTTTTTT. Translated, it gives CASSPRQAYTGELFF.